This T cell receptor (beta chain) was sequenced during a study of a mutant IDH1 vaccine in newly diagnosed glioma. The wider study: Mean patient age was around 40 years; around 62% were male and about 40% female. It was radiotherapy, temozolomide, or both that patients received previously, with most receiving both. Study findings and constraints: Changes in top peripheral clonotypes did not appear linked to pseudoprogression. Induction of immune responses by the vaccine occurred in about 93% of patients.

The method was immunoSEQ multiplex PCR; TCRdb's version includes in-frame clones alone and lacks a portion of them. The data contain over 45,000 clones, 75% to 95% of them singletons. Remarks on this clone: Its target is not known.

As for time point: baseline, week 1 (first vaccination visit). The treatment was: pre-vaccination baseline after standard-of-care therapy. The CDR3 is made up of 13 amino acids. Trimming removed 0 bases at V and 0 bases at J, with 0 bases between. Germline CDR1 PRHDT, CDR2 FYEKMQ (reference sequence). V gene TRBV13 combines with J gene TRBJ2-1; no clear D gene. The receptor was derived from a man in his forties or fifties with glioma. The sequenced sample was PBMCs, obtained from a glioma patient treated with radiotherapy, temozolomide or both. The CDR3 sequence is CASSLGSYNEQFF. As DNA, the CDR3 is TGTGCCAGCAGCTTAGGCTCCTACAATGAGCAGTTCTTC.